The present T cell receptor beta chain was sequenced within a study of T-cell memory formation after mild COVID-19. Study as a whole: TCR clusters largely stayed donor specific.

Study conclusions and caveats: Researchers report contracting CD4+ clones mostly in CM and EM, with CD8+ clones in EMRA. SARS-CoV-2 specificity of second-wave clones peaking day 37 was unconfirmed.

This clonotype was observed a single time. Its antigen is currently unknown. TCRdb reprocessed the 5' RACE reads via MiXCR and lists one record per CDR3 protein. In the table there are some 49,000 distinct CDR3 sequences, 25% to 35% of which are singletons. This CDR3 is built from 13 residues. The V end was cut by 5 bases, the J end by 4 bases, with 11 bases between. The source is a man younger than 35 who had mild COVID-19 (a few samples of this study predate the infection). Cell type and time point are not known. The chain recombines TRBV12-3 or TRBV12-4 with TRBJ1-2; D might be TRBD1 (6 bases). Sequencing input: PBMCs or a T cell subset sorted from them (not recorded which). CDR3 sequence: CASSNTTGYGYTF. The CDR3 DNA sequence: TGTGCCAGCAGTAACACGACAGGCTATGGCTACACCTTC.